This T cell receptor (beta chain) was identified in a study of T cells in localized non-small cell lung cancer (TCRdb year 2020). About the full investigation: T cell repertoires of approximately 250 early-stage NSCLC patients were analyzed, with tumors being compared against uninvolved tumor-adjacent lungs. The cohort was made up of 236 treatment-naive NSCLC patients whose localized lung tumors had been resected. Of the NSCLC patients, approximately 130 were male and about a hundred were female, and the mean age was around 66 years. General study outcomes and caveats: Longer overall survival was associated with higher blood T cell density, whereas shorter survival was associated with higher adjacent-lung clonality. Because of the exploratory design, TCR variables were selected using unadjusted p-values without false-discovery rate correction. Because multi-region sequencing of the tumors was not done, intratumor heterogeneity could not be ruled out. A median of about 50 of the top 100 tumor clones turned up in the paired uninvolved adjacent lung, and 28 of those clones also ranked among the top 100 of that same adjacent lung. Uninvolved tumor-adjacent lung showed the highest T cell clonality, higher than tumor, which suggests more focused antigenic responses in the uninvolved tumor-adjacent lung.

This clone has just one count. Its antigen has not been determined. Per-nucleotide qualities are absent, and no much larger clonotype sits a single base away. CDR1 and CDR2 (SGHDT, YYEEEE) derive from the germline V gene. The CDR3 runs 16 amino acids, cysteine and phenylalanine included. Of all the DNA, just the CDR3 is kept, 48 bases in frame from base 1. V lost 1 base and J lost 1 base, and the count of bases not matched to a germline gene is 3. The immunoSEQ Assay was used to sequence TCR beta CDR3 regions from DNA. For the original study's pipeline: To compute T cell density, TCR beta template counts were normalized to usable DNA, which was estimated by amplifying housekeeping genes. The preseqR package was used to estimate richness by extrapolating to 400,000 templates for PBMC samples and to 120,000 templates for tissue samples. Clonality was calculated as one minus Pielou's evenness. Tissue-enriched TCRs were identified by differential abundance testing using productive amino-acid clonotypes, minimum total count 5 and alpha 0.1. The Jaccard Index and the Morisita Overlap Index were used to quantify repertoire overlap between compartments. GLIPH grouped TCR beta CDR3s together with public tetramer-defined viral CDR3s, and a viral motif had to include at least three viral sequences and also show V-gene enrichment. Imported from immuneACCESS, the table was reduced by TCRdb to in-frame sequences with V and J called. These copies leave out some clones; in studies compared against another copy, an unresolved V gene accounts for under half, and the cause of the remainder is not known. V and J calls and clone size follow that table, whereas D and trimming were derived from the DNA. Here the sample has approximately 61,000 clones; approximately 90% occur a single time. The top ten hold approximately 5.2% of the sample.

At diagnosis, tumor, uninvolved tumor-adjacent lung and peripheral blood were collected and then preserved as a mix of FFPE and fresh-frozen material. For TCR repertoire profiling, blood samples were analyzed as peripheral blood mononuclear cells. The sequencing used peripheral blood, collected before any cancer treatment. The source is a woman aged 40-69 years with stage I lung adenocarcinoma. In this chain, TRBV5-6 is recombined with TRBJ2-5, with 11 junctional bases fitting TRBD2. In nucleotide form, the sequence is TGTGCCAGCAGCTTGCGTAGCGGGGGGGGCCAAGAGACCCAGTACTTC. This encodes CASSLRSGGGQETQYF.